This entry is about one TCR beta chain. Antigen: not known. CDR3 size: 14 residues. CDR1 and CDR2 from the germline V gene are SGHNT and YYREEE (reference sequence). V shed 1 base and J shed 4 bases, with 11 bases lying between them. This record belongs to a study of immune evolution from preneoplasia to lung adenocarcinoma. Study-level results: Later-stage lesions appeared to have more T cells, more diversity, less clonality. Normal lung had the highest top T cell clone frequencies.

The data were produced by immunoSEQ multiplex PCR, yet TCRdb's version contains in-frame clones alone and is incomplete. The repertoire holds about 7,200 clones, with 60% to 80% as singletons. The rearrangement joins TRBV5-4 to TRBJ1-2; weak D call: TRBD1 (5 bases). The specimen sequenced was FFPE adjacent normal lung tissue. This clonotype was obtained from a person aged 65 to 85 with lung adenocarcinoma. The CDR3 protein is CASSLRGGVYGYTF. Here the CDR3 DNA reads TGTGCCAGCAGCTTGCGCGGGGGTGTCTATGGCTACACCTTC.